The entry below gives a single TCR beta chain sequence along with its context. Method: immunoSEQ multiplex PCR; TCRdb's copy keeps in-frame clones and lacks some. The repertoire consists of about 390,000 clones, with around 93% occurring once and the leading ten covering less than 2%. Treatment defined: about 20 received Ad26.COV2.S at low or high dose, single or two shots; several received placebo; per-sample allocation not given. It was on day 63 after the first vaccine or placebo injection that samples were taken. V lost 10 bases and J lost 4; bases outside the gene matches: 11. The CDR3 runs to 14 residues. The germline CDR1 and CDR2 sequences are MNHEY and SMNVEV (reference sequence). This record belongs to a study of Ad26.COV2.S vaccination and SARS-CoV-2 variants. Study background: Vaccine-arm donor from the placebo-controlled COV1001 Ad26.COV2.S trial.

The receptor comes from a person aged 18-60 years who received the Ad26.COV2.S COVID-19 vaccine or a placebo. The sample in question was peripheral blood, obtained in a trial of Ad26.COV2.S vaccine versus placebo. The chain couples TRBV27 to TRBJ2-5, with 8 positions matching TRBD1. CDR3 DNA: TGTGCCACCTCCAGGCAGGGGGCTTTAGAGACCCAGTACTTC. Its translation: CATSRQGALETQYF.